This T cell receptor beta chain appears in the sequencing data of a study of post-analysis software for immune sequencing data. General study results and limits: In patients, TRBV5-6, TRBV5-1 and TRBV20-1 belonged to four or five TRBV segments found more frequently than in controls.

V dropped 0 bases and J dropped 5 bases, with 15 bases sitting between them. The CDR3 loop spans 16 amino acids. Germline-derived CDR1 and CDR2 are LGHNA and YNFKEQ. This clonotype was counted only a few times. Its cognate antigen is unknown. TCR beta libraries were prepared from cDNA with unique molecular identifiers. Each CDR3 protein is one row after TCRdb ran MiXCR on the PCR reads. The table has around 770,000 distinct CDR3 sequences, around 45% seen once. The sample taken for sequencing was blood. The source of this sequence is a girl aged 5-17 years with multiple sclerosis. The rearrangement uses TRBV4-2 and TRBJ2-3; D uncertain. This CDR3 is CASSQEAPPAGDTQYF. Written as DNA, the CDR3 is TGTGCCAGCAGCCAAGAAGCCCCCCCGGCAGGAGATACGCAGTATTTT.